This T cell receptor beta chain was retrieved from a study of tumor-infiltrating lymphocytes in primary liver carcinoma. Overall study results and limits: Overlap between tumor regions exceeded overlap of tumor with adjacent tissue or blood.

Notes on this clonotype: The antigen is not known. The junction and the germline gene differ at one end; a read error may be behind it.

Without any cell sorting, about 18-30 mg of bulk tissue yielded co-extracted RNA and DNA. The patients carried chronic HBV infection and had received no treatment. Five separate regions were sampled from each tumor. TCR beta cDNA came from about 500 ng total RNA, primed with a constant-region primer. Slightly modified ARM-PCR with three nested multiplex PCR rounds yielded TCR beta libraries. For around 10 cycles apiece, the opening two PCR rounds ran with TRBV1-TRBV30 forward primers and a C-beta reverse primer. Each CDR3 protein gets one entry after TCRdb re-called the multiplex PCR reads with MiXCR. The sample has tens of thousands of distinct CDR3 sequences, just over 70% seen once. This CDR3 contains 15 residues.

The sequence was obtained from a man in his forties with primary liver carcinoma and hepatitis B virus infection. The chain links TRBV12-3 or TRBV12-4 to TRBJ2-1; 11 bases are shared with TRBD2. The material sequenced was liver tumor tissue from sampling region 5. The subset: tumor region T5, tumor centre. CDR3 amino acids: CASIPGTSGPNDQFF. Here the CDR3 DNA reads TGTGCCAGCATCCCGGGGACTAGCGGCCCCAATGACCAGTTCTTC.